Below, 27 T cell receptor beta chains from the same sample are listed, as sequenced in a study of blood T cell repertoires in COVID-19. Data came from immunoSEQ multiplex PCR; TCRdb stores just in-frame clones and leaves some out. The sample consists of some 81,000 clones, about 95% of them appearing once. Sequencing was carried out using peripheral blood. Receptor source: a human donor with active COVID-19. The donor label of this sample is uncertain.

The chain carries TRBV6-2 or TRBV6-3 and TRBJ1-3; no clear D gene. The V end was cut by 0 bases, the J end by 0 bases, with 15 bases between. The CDR3 runs to 18 residues. Germline lookup yields CDR1 MNHEY and CDR2 SVGEGT. DNA for the CDR3: TGTGCCAGCAGTTACTCGAGAGCGGGCCTATACTCTGGAAACACCATATATTTT. Protein sequence: CASSYSRAGLYSGNTIYF.

J is TRBJ1-6 and V is TRBV19, with TRBD1 as a possible D gene (6 bases). The length of the CDR3 is 13 residues. The V end lost 7 bases, the J end lost 11 bases, and 15 bases lay between the germline ends. Germline V gene lookup returns CDR1 LNHDA and CDR2 SQIVND (reference sequence). CDR3 DNA: TGTGCCAGTACTTTGCGGACAGATACACCCCTCCACTTT. Protein product: CASTLRTDTPLHF. The full variable domain, rest sourced from reference TRBV19 and TRBJ1-6, is DGGITQSPKYLFRKEGQNVTLSCEQNLNHDAMYWYRQDPGQGLRLIYYSQIVNDFQKGDIAEGYSVSREKKESFPLTVTSAQKNPTAFYLCASTLRTDTPLHFGNGTRLTVT.

The chain carries TRBV7-2 and TRBJ2-7; TRBD1 might be the D (6 bases). Trimming removed 5 bases from V and 0 bases from J, with 14 bases in between. Per the germline V gene, CDR1 is SGHTA and CDR2 is FQGNSA. CDR3 length: 15 amino acids. CDR3 DNA: TGTGCCAGCAGCAAGGGGGTGACGAGCTCCTACGAGCAGTACTTC. It is translated as CASSKGVTSSYEQYF.

This rearrangement joins TRBV28 to TRBJ1-5, with TRBD1 matching over 10 bases. The V gene's germline CDR1 is MDHEN and CDR2 SYDVKM. The CDR3 covers 15 residues. V shed 3 bases, J shed 3 bases, and the junction held 2 bases outside the gene matches. CDR3 residues: CASSFGTGVNQPQHF. CDR3 coding DNA: TGTGCCAGCAGTTTCGGGACAGGGGTCAATCAGCCCCAGCATTTT.

The V call is TRBV6-5, the J call TRBJ2-1, with 8 bases lining up with TRBD2. Germline CDR1 reads MNHEY; CDR2 reads SVGAGI. The CDR3 runs 14 residues. V lost 6 bases, J lost 4 bases, and 5 bases stayed unmatched. The CDR3 protein is CASRQRGSYNEQFF. The CDR3 DNA reads TGTGCCAGCAGGCAGCGGGGGAGTTACAATGAGCAGTTCTTC.

The chain has TRBV18 and TRBJ2-5, with D tentatively TRBD2 (6 bases). Germline CDR1 reads KGHSH; CDR2 reads LQKENI. V lost 3 bases to trimming and J lost 2 bases, with 16 bases between them. This CDR3 region has 16 residues. The CDR3 region has the DNA TGTGCCAGCTCACCCCAGGGAGGCGGCCAACAAGAGACCCAGTACTTC. Translated, it gives CASSPQGGGQQETQYF.

This clone was seen once. This chain joins TRBV28 and TRBJ2-2; TRBD2 matches 9 bases. Germline values: CDR1 MDHEN, CDR2 SYDVKM. Trimming took 3 bases from V and 4 from J; bases not matched to a gene: 6. This CDR3 is built from 16 residues. The CDR3 protein is CASSFALAGSTGELFF. The CDR3 bases are TGTGCCAGCAGTTTCGCACTAGCGGGTTCCACCGGGGAGCTGTTTTTT.

V is TRBV5-1 and J is TRBJ2-7; 7 bases match TRBD1. Trimming took 4 bases from V and 2 from J; bases not matched to a gene: 6. Germline V lookup: CDR1 SGHRS, CDR2 YFSETQ. This CDR3 comprises 14 residues. The CDR3 DNA follows: TGCGCCAGCAGCGTACAGGGGTCTACCTACGAGCAGTACTTC. Translation gives CASSVQGSTYEQYF.

The V gene is TRBV27, the J gene TRBJ2-7; 9 bases agree with TRBD1. CDR3 size: 17 residues. V was clipped by 5 bases and J by 5 bases; unmatched bases: 16. Germline V gene sequence: CDR1 MNHEY, CDR2 SMNVEV (reference sequence). This chain's CDR3 is CASSPTGGTGSFNEQYF. CDR3 DNA: TGTGCCAGCAGTCCGACAGGGGGGACAGGGAGTTTCAACGAGCAGTACTTC.

The chain couples TRBV4-3 to TRBJ1-1; maybe TRBD1 (6 bases). V was trimmed by 0 bases and J by 1 base, leaving 12 bases between them. CDR1 is LGHNA, CDR2 YSLEER, per germline. There are 16 residues in the CDR3. The CDR3 DNA follows: TGCGCCAGCAGCCAAGAGATGGGGGGGCCGAACACTGAAGCTTTCTTT. This encodes CASSQEMGGPNTEAFF.

The CDR3 DNA follows: TGCGCCAGCAGCAGGGACAGCCGCACAGATACGCAGTATTTT. Its protein product is CASSRDSRTDTQYF. V gene TRBV10-1 combines with J gene TRBJ2-3; 7 positions match TRBD1. V was clipped by 6 bases and J by 1 base; unmatched bases: 4. CDR3 length equals 14 residues. In germline, CDR1 is WNHNN, CDR2 SYGVQD (reference sequence).

This chain links TRBV18 with TRBJ1-5, with D perhaps TRBD1 (5 bases). The CDR3 runs 14 residues. The germline CDR1 and CDR2 sequences are KGHSH and LQKENI. Trimming left V 5 bases short and J 0 bases short, with 8 bases between. The DNA of the CDR3 is TGTGCCAGCTCAGGGGGGGTTAGCAATCAGCCCCAGCATTTT. This gives the protein CASSGGVSNQPQHF. Based on the CDR3 plus reference TRBV18 and TRBJ1-5, the full variable domain is NAGVMQNPRHLVRRRGQEARLRCSPMKGHSHVYWYRQLPEEGLKFMVYLQKENIIDESGMPKERFSAEFPKEGPSILRIQQVVRGDSAAYFCASSGGVSNQPQHFGDGTRLSIL.

This clone was found a few times. The chain couples TRBV19 to TRBJ1-5; possibly TRBD1 for D (6 bases). The CDR3 has 14 residues. Germline V CDR1 and CDR2: LNHDA, SQIVND (reference sequence). The ends were cut back, 7 bases at V and 3 bases at J, with 13 bases in the middle. The CDR3 sequence: CASTHRGANQPQHF. CDR3 nucleotides: TGTGCCAGTACGCACCGGGGGGCCAATCAGCCCCAGCATTTT.

This rearrangement joins TRBV5-1 to TRBJ1-2; 8 bases line up with TRBD1. With 4 bases clipped from V and 4 bases from J, the junction kept 9 bases outside the gene matches. The CDR3 sequence is 15 residues long. CDR1 and CDR2 from the germline V gene are SGHRS and YFSETQ. CDR3 sequence reads: CASSPGTGSGYGYTF. The CDR3 DNA reads as TGCGCCAGCAGCCCGGGGACAGGTAGCGGCTATGGCTACACCTTC. Full variable domain (remainder filled in from reference TRBV5-1 and TRBJ1-2): KAGVTQTPRYLIKTRGQQVTLSCSPISGHRSVSWYQQTPGQGLQFLFEYFSETQRNKGNFPGRFSGRQFSNSRSEMNVSTLELGDSALYLCASSPGTGSGYGYTFGSGTRLTVV.

This sequence joins TRBV5-1 and TRBJ1-2; 8 positions agree with TRBD1. The CDR3 loop spans 15 amino acids. V shed 3 bases and J 5 bases; nucleotides not matched to a gene: 9. The germline CDR1 and CDR2 sequences are SGHRS and YFSETQ. This CDR3 reads CASSYATGEGYGYTF. The CDR3 DNA follows: TGCGCCAGCAGCTACGCGACAGGGGAAGGATATGGCTACACCTTC.

The chain couples TRBV18 to TRBJ1-6; D remains unclear. Trimming took 6 bases from V and 5 from J, leaving 8 bases between them. In germline, CDR1 is KGHSH, CDR2 LQKENI. The CDR3 is 13 residues long. CDR3 loop: CASSTNNNSPLHF. CDR3 in DNA: TGTGCCAGCTCCACGAACAATAATTCACCCCTCCACTTT.

The chain links TRBV7-2 to TRBJ2-3; D not certain. V lost 3 bases and J lost 2, with 12 bases in between. The CDR3 consists of 15 residues. From germline, CDR1 is SGHTA and CDR2 FQGNSA. This CDR3 reads CASSLSGSPTDTQYF. For the CDR3, the DNA is TGTGCCAGCAGCTTGTCAGGTTCCCCCACAGATACGCAGTATTTT.

The chain joins TRBV19 to TRBJ1-2; D may be TRBD1 (5 bases). V lost 3 bases to trimming and J lost 0 bases, with 11 bases between them. The CDR3 contains 15 residues. In germline, CDR1 is LNHDA, CDR2 SQIVND (reference sequence). The CDR3 DNA follows: TGTGCCAGTAGTATCATTGTAGGGGCTAACTATGGCTACACCTTC. It codes for CASSIIVGANYGYTF.

The chain carries TRBV7-6 and TRBJ2-7; no firm D call. The germline V and J ends were trimmed by 1 base and 6 bases, with 7 bases remaining between them. There are 12 residues in the CDR3. Germline V gives CDR1 SGHVS, CDR2 FNYEAQ. The CDR3: CASSLGVGEQYF. CDR3 sequence (DNA): TGTGCCAGCAGCTTAGGAGTCGGCGAGCAGTACTTC.

This chain connects TRBV29-1 to TRBJ2-1, with D possibly being TRBD2 (6 bases). The germline gives CDR1 SQVTM, CDR2 ANQGSEA. The CDR3 loop spans 11 amino acids. V shed 8 bases and J shed 4 bases, with 9 bases lying between them. CDR3 residues: CSTGTYNEQFF. CDR3 nucleotides: TGCAGCACCGGGACTTACAATGAGCAGTTCTTC.

The chain employs TRBV24-1 and TRBJ2-2; the match to TRBD1 covers 7 bases. The CDR3 is made up of 13 amino acids. Unmatched junction bases numbered 2, after V lost 10 bases and J lost 1 base. Per germline, CDR1 KGHDR and CDR2 SFDVKD. CDR3 coding DNA: TGTGCCACGGGGACAGAGAACACCGGGGAGCTGTTTTTT. Protein sequence: CATGTENTGELFF.

This clone showed up just a few times. Relative to the germline gene, one junction end is altered; a read error may explain this. The V gene is TRBV2, the J gene TRBJ2-2; 7 bases map to TRBD2. Germline V gene sequence: CDR1 SNHLY, CDR2 FYNNEI. The CDR3 loop spans 16 amino acids. The CDR3 loop reads CVSRSRGIIYTGELFF. CDR3 in DNA: TGTGTCAGCCGGTCGCGGGGGATTATTTATACCGGGGAGCTGTTTTTT.

V usage is TRBV7-9 and J usage is TRBJ2-7; D remains unclear. Trimming removed 5 bases at V and 5 bases at J, with 16 bases between. The CDR3 length is 14 residues. Germline CDR1 reads SEHNR; CDR2 reads FQNEAQ (reference sequence). In DNA, the CDR3 is TGTGCCAGCAGCGCACCAGGCTCGGTGGACGAGCAGTACTTC. Translating it yields CASSAPGSVDEQYF.

This rearrangement joins TRBV4-3 to TRBJ1-5; 8 bases fit TRBD1. Germline trimming cut 4 bases from V and 1 base from J; bases unmatched to any gene: 3. CDR1 LGHNA and CDR2 YSLEER come from the germline V gene. There are 15 residues in the CDR3. For the CDR3, the DNA is TGCGCCAGCAGCCCGGACAGGGTGAGCAATCAGCCCCAGCATTTT. Protein product: CASSPDRVSNQPQHF.

This sequence joins TRBV5-1 and TRBJ1-1; 10 bases align to TRBD1. The germline CDR1 and CDR2 sequences are SGHRS and YFSETQ. This CDR3 region has 14 residues. Trimming took 4 bases from V and 5 from J; bases not matched to a gene: 5. CDR3 in amino acids: CASSADRGATEAFF. The CDR3 DNA sequence: TGCGCCAGCAGCGCGGACAGGGGGGCAACTGAAGCTTTCTTT.

The chain is built from TRBV5-4 and TRBJ2-7; 8 bases are a match to TRBD1. There are 14 residues in the CDR3. V lost 3 bases to trimming and J lost 2 bases; unmatched junction nucleotides: 4. CDR1 and CDR2 from the germline V gene are SGHNT and YYREEE (reference sequence). CDR3 DNA: TGTGCCAGCAGCTCGGACAGGGTTACCTACGAGCAGTACTTC. Protein: CASSSDRVTYEQYF.

The CDR3 coding sequence is TGTGCCAGCATACAACCCGGGGGAAACACCATATATTTT. Amino acids: CASIQPGGNTIYF. The V and J genes are TRBV6-5 and TRBJ1-3; no clear D. From germline, CDR1 is MNHEY and CDR2 SVGAGI. Trimming stripped 7 bases from V and 4 bases from J, with 11 bases between. The CDR3 spans 13 residues.